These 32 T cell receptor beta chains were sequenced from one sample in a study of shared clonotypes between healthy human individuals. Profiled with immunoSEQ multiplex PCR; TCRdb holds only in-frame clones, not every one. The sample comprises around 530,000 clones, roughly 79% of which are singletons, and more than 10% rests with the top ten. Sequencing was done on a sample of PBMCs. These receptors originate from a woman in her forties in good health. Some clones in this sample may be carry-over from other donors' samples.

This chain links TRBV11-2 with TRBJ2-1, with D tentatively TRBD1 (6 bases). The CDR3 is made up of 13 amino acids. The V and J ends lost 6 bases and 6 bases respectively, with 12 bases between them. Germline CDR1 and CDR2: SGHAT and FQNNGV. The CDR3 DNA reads TGTGCCAGCAGTACCGGACAGTTCAATGAGCAGTTCTTC. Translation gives CASSTGQFNEQFF.

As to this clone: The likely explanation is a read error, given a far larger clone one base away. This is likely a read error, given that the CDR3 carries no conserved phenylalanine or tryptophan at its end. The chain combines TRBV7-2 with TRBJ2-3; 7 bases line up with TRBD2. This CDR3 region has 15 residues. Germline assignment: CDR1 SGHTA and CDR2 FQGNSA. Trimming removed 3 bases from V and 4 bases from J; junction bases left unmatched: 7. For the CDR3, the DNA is TGTGCCAGCAGCTTTTGGGGGGGTTCTCCAGATACGCAGTATTCT. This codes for CASSFWGGSPDTQYS.

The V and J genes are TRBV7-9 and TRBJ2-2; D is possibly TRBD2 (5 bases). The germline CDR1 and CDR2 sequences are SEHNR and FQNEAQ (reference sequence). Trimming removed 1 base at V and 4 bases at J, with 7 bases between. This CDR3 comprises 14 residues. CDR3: CASSLGLATGELFF. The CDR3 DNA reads TGTGCCAGCAGCTTAGGGCTAGCCACCGGGGAGCTGTTTTTT.

The CDR3 DNA sequence: TGTGCCAGTAGTAGACCAGCGGCGCCCGCGAACACCGGGGAGCTGTTTTTT. Translated, it gives CASSRPAAPANTGELFF. The V call is TRBV19, the J call TRBJ2-2; perhaps TRBD2 as D (5 bases). Germline CDR1 is LNHDA and CDR2 is SQIVND (reference sequence). V was trimmed by 4 bases and J by 0 bases, leaving 15 bases between them. This CDR3 has 17 residues. The whole variable domain, remainder taken from reference TRBV19 and TRBJ2-2, is DGGITQSPKYLFRKEGQNVTLSCEQNLNHDAMYWYRQDPGQGLRLIYYSQIVNDFQKGDIAEGYSVSREKKESFPLTVTSAQKNPTAFYLCASSRPAAPANTGELFFGEGSRLTVL.

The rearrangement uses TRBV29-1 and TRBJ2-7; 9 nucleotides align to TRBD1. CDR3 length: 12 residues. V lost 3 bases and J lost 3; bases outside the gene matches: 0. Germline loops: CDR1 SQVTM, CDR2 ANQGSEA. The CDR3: CSVEGQGYEQYF. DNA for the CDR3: TGCAGCGTTGAGGGACAGGGCTACGAGCAGTACTTC.

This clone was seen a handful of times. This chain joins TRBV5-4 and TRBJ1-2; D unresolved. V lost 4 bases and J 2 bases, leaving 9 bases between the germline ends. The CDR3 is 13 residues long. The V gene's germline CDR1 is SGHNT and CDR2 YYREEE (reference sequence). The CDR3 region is CASSLGGNYGYTF. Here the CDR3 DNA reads TGTGCCAGCAGCCTTGGAGGGAACTATGGCTACACCTTC. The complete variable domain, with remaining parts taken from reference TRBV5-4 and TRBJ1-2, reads ETGVTQSPTHLIKTRGQQVTLRCSSQSGHNTVSWYQQALGQGPQFIFQYYREEENGRGNFPPRFSGLQFPNYSSELNVNALELDDSALYLCASSLGGNYGYTFGSGTRLTVV.

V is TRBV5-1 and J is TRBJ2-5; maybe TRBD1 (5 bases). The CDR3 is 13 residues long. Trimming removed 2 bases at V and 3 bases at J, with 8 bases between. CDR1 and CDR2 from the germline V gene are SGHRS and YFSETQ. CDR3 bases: TGCGCCAGCAGCTTTCTGACAGAAGAGACCCAGTACTTC. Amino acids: CASSFLTEETQYF.

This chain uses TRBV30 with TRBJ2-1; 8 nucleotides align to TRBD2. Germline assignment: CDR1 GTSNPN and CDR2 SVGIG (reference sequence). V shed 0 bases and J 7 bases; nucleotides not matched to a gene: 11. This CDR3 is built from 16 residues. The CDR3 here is CAWSVLGLAGWNEQFF. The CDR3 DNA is TGTGCCTGGAGTGTACTAGGGTTAGCGGGATGGAATGAGCAGTTCTTC.

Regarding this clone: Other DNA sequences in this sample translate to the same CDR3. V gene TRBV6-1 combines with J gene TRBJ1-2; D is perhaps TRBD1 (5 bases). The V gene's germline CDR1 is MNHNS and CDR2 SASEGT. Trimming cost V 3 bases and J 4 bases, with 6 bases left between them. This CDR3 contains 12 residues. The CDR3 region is CASSDRVYGYTF. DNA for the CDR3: TGTGCCAGCAGTGACAGGGTCTATGGCTACACCTTC.

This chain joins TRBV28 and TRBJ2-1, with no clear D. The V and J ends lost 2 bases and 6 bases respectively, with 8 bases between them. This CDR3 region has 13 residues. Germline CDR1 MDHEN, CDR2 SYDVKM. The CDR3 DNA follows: TGTGCCAGCAGTTTAATACAGACCAATGAGCAGTTCTTC. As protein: CASSLIQTNEQFF.

The CDR3 sequence is CASSFGTPGSDTQYF. CDR3 DNA sequence: TGCGCCAGCAGCTTCGGGACCCCAGGTTCAGATACGCAGTATTTT. V and J are TRBV5-1 and TRBJ2-3; D tentatively reads TRBD1 or TRBD2 (5 bases each). Looked up from germline, CDR1 is SGHRS and CDR2 is YFSETQ. The CDR3 is made up of 15 amino acids. Trimming took 2 bases from V and 4 from J, leaving 14 bases between them.

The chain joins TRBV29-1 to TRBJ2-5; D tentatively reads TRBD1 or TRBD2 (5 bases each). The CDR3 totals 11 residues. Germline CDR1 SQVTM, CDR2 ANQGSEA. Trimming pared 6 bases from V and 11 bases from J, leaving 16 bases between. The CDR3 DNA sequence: TGCAGCGTCCTGAGGGGCCCAGAGCAGTACTTC. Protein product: CSVLRGPEQYF.

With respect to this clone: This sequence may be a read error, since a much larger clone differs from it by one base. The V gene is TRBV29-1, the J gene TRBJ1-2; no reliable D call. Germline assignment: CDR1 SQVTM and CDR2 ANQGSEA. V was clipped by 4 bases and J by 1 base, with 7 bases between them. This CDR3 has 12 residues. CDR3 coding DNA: TGCAGCGTTGTGGAAGATAACTATGGCTACACCTTC. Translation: CSVVEDNYGYTF.

The CDR3 coding sequence is TGTGCCAGCAGCATAAGGGTCCTAGCGGGAGTCAACTACGAGCAGTACTTC. It yields the protein CASSIRVLAGVNYEQYF. The J gene is TRBJ2-7, the V gene TRBV7-3; 10 bases align to TRBD2. Germline V lookup: CDR1 SGHTA, CDR2 FQGTGA. V shed 5 bases and J 3 bases; nucleotides not matched to a gene: 13. The CDR3 has 17 residues.

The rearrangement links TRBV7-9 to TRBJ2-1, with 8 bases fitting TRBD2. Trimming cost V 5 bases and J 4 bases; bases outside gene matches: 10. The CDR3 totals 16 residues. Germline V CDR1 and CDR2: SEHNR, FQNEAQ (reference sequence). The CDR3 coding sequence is TGTGCCAGCAGCCCCCAGGAGGGCGGGAGGTACAATGAGCAGTTCTTC. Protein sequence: CASSPQEGGRYNEQFF.

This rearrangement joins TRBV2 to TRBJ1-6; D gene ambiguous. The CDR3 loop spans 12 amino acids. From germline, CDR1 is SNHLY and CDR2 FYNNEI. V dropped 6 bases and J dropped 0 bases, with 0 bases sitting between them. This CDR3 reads CASSSYNSPLHF. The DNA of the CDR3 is TGTGCCAGCAGCTCCTATAATTCACCCCTCCACTTT.

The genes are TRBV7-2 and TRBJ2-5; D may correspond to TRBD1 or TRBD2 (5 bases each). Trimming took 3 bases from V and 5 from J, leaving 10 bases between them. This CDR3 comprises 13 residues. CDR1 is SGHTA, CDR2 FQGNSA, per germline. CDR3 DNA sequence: TGTGCCAGCAGCTTTAACCGGGACGAGACCCAGTACTTC. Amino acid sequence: CASSFNRDETQYF.

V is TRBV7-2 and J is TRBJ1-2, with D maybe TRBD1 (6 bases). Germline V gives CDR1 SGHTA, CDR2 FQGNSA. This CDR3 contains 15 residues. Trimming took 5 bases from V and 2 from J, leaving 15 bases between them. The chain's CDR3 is CASSLKAGANYGYTF. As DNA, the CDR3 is TGTGCCAGCAGCCTCAAAGCGGGGGCCAACTATGGCTACACCTTC.

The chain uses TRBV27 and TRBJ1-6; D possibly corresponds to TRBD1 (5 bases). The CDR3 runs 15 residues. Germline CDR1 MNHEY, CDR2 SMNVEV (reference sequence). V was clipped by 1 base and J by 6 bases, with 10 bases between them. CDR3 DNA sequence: TGTGCCAGCAGTTTATTTTACGGGGGTAATTCACCCCTCCACTTT. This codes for CASSLFYGGNSPLHF.

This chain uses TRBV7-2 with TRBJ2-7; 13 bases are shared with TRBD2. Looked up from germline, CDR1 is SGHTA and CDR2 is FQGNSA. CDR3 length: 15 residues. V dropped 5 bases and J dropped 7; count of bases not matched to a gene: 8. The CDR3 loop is CASSQGLAGREEQYF. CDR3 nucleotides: TGTGCCAGCAGCCAGGGACTAGCGGGACGTGAAGAGCAGTACTTC.

In DNA, the CDR3 is TGTGCCTCCAGCCGGGACAGATCGAACACTGAAGCTTTCTTT. Its translation: CASSRDRSNTEAFF. The chain links TRBV10-3 to TRBJ1-1; 7 nucleotides match TRBD1. V shed 11 bases and J 1 base; nucleotides not matched to a gene: 10. Germline V gives CDR1 ENHRY, CDR2 SYGVKD. The length of the CDR3 is 14 residues.

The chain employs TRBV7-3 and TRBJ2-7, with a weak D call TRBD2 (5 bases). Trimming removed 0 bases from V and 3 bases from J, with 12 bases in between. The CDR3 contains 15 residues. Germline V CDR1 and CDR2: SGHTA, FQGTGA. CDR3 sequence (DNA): TGTGCCAGCAGCTTAACGGGAGTAGGCCGCTACGAGCAGTACTTC. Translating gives CASSLTGVGRYEQYF.

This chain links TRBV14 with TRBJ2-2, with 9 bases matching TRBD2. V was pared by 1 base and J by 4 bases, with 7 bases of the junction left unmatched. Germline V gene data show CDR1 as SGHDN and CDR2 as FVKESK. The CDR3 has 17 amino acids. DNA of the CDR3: TGTGCCAGCAGCCAAGCTAGCGGGATCGAGGGCACCGGGGAGCTGTTTTTT. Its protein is CASSQASGIEGTGELFF.

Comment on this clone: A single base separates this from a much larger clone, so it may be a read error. CDR3 nucleotide sequence: TGTGCCTCTACCCGGACCCTGGAGAGCTCTGGAAACACCATACATTTT. Protein product: CASTRTLESSGNTIHF. The chain has TRBV30 and TRBJ1-3; D uncertain. Germline V gene sequence: CDR1 GTSNPN, CDR2 SVGIG (reference sequence). CDR3 size: 16 residues.

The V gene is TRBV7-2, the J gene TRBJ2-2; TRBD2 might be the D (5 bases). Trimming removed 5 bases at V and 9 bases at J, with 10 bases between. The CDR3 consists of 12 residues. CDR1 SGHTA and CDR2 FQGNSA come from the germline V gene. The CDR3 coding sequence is TGTGCCAGCAGCATGCGAGGGCGGGAGCTGTTTTTT. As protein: CASSMRGRELFF.

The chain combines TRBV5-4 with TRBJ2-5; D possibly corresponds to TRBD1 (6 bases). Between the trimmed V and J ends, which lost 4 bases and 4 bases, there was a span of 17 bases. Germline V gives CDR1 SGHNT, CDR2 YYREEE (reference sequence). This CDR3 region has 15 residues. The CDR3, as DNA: TGTGCCAGCAGCGGAATACAACAGGGTATAGAGACCCAGTACTTC. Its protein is CASSGIQQGIETQYF.

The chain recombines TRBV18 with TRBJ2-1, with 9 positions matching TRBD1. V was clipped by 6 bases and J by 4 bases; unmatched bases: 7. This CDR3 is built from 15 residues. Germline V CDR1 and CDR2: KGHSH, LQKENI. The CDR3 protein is CASSWGQGEYNEQFF. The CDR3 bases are TGTGCCAGCTCGTGGGGACAGGGTGAATACAATGAGCAGTTCTTC.

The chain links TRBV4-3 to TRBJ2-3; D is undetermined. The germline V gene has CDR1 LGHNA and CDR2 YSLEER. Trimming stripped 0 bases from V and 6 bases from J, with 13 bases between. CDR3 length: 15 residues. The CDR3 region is CASSQEIRSGDTQYF. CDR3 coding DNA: TGCGCCAGCAGCCAAGAGATCCGGTCTGGGGATACGCAGTATTTT.

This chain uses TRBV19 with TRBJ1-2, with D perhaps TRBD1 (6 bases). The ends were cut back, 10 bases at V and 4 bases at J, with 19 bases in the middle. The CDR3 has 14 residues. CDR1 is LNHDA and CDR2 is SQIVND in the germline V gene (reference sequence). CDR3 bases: TGTGCCAAATCACTGCCGGGGGGCCCCTATGGCTACACCTTC. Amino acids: CAKSLPGGPYGYTF.

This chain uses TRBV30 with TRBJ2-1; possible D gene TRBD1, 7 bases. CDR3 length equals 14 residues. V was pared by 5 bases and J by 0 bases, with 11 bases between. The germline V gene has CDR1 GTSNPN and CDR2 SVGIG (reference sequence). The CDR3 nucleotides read TGTGCCTGGGGGCGGGACAGCTCCTACAATGAGCAGTTCTTC. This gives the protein CAWGRDSSYNEQFF. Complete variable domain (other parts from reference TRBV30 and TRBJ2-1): SQTIHQWPATLVQPVGSPLSLECTVEGTSNPNLYWYRQAAGRGLQLLFYSVGIGQISSEVPQNLSASRPQDRQFILSSKKLLLSDSGFYLCAWGRDSSYNEQFFGPGTRLTVL.

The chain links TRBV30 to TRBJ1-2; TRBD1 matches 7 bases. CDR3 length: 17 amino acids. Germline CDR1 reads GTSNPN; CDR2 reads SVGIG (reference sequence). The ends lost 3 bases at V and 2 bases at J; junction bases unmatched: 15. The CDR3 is CAWRPRDREITNYGYTF. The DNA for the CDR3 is TGTGCCTGGAGACCCCGGGACAGAGAAATAACGAACTATGGCTACACCTTC.

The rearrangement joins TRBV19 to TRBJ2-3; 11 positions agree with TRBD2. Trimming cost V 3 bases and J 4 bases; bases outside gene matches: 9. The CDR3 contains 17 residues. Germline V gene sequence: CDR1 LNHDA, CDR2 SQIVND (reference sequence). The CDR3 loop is CASSIETSGTASDTQYF. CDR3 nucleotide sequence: TGTGCCAGTAGTATCGAGACTAGCGGGACGGCGTCAGATACGCAGTATTTT. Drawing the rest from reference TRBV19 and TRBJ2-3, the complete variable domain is DGGITQSPKYLFRKEGQNVTLSCEQNLNHDAMYWYRQDPGQGLRLIYYSQIVNDFQKGDIAEGYSVSREKKESFPLTVTSAQKNPTAFYLCASSIETSGTASDTQYFGPGTRLTVL.